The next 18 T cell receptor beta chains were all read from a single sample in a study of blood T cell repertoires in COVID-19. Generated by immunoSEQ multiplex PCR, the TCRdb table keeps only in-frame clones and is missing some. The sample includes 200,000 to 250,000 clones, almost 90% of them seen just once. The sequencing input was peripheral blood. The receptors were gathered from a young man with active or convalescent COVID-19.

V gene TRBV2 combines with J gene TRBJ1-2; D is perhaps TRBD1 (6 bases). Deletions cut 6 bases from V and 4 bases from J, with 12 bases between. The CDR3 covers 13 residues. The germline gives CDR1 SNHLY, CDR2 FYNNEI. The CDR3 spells CASRAEQGYGYTF. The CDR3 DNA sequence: TGTGCCAGCAGGGCCGAACAGGGCTATGGCTACACCTTC.

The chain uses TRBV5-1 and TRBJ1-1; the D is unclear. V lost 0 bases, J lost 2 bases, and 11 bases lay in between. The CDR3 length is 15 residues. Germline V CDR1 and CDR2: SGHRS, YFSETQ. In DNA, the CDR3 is TGCGCCAGCAGCTTGGTAGTAGGAGTAAACACTGAAGCTTTCTTT. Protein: CASSLVVGVNTEAFF.

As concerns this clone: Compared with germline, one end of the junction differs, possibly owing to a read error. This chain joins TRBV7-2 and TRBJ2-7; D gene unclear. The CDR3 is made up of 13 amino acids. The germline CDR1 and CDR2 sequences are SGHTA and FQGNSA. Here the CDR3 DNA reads TGTGCCAGCAGCTTAGCCCAAGAAAGTGACAAGACCTTC. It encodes CASSLAQESDKTF.

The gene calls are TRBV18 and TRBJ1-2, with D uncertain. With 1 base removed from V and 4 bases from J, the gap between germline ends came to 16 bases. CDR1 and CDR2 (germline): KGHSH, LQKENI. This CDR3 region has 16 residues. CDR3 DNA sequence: TGTGCCAGCTCACCACTAGACCGACCCCGCGGCTATGGCTACACCTTC. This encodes CASSPLDRPRGYGYTF.

The CDR3 region has the DNA TGTGCCAGCAGCTTAGCGGCCGGGACAGGGAGAATTGACGAGCAGTACTTC. This translates into CASSLAAGTGRIDEQYF. The rearrangement uses TRBV7-9 and TRBJ2-7, with 9 nucleotides matching TRBD1. The CDR3 is 17 residues long. With 0 bases clipped from V and 5 bases from J, the junction kept 11 bases outside the gene matches. The germline CDR1 and CDR2 sequences are SEHNR and FQNEAQ (reference sequence). Based on the CDR3 plus reference TRBV7-9 and TRBJ2-7, the full variable domain is DTGVSQNPRHKITKRGQNVTFRCDPISEHNRLYWYRQTLGQGPEFLTYFQNEAQLEKSRLLSDRFSAERPKGSFSTLEIQRTEQGDSAMYLCASSLAAGTGRIDEQYFGPGTRLTVT.

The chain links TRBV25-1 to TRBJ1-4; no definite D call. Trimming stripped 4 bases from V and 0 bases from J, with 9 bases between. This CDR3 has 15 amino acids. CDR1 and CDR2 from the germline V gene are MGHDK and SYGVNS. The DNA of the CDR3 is TGTGCCAGCAGTGCCCCGACAACAACTAATGAAAAACTGTTTTTT. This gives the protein CASSAPTTTNEKLFF.

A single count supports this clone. The chain's CDR3 is CASRRQGPLDEQYF. The CDR3 coding sequence is TGTGCCAGCAGACGACAGGGCCCCCTGGACGAGCAGTACTTC. V usage is TRBV27 and J usage is TRBJ2-7; 7 bases line up with TRBD1. The germline V gene encodes CDR1 MNHEY and CDR2 SMNVEV (reference sequence). Trimming at V came to 6 bases and at J to 5 bases, leaving 10 bases not matched to a gene. This CDR3 spans 14 amino acids.

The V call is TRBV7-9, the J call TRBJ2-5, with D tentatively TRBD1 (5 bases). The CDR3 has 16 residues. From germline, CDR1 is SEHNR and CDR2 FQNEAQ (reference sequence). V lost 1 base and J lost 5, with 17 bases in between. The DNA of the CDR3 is TGTGCCAGCAGCTTAGGAACAGGTCAAGGCCTGGAGACCCAGTACTTC. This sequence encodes CASSLGTGQGLETQYF.

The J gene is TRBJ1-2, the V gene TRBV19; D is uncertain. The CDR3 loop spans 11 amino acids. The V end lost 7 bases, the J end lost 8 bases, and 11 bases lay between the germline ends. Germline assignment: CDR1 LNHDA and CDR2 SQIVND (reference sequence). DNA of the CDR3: TGTGCCAGTAAGGGAGGGAAAGGCTACACCTTC. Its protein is CASKGGKGYTF.

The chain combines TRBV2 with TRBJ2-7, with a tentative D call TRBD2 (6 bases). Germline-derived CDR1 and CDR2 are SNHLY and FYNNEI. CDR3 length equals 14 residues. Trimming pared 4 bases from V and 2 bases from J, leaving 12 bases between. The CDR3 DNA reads TGTGCCAGCAGTGTGGAGGGAGTGGCCTACGAGCAGTACTTC. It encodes CASSVEGVAYEQYF.

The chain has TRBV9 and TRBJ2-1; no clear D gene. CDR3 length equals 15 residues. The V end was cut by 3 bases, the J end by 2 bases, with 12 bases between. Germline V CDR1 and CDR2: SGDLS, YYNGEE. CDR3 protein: CASSEELVPYNEQFF. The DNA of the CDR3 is TGTGCCAGCAGCGAAGAGCTGGTTCCCTACAATGAGCAGTTCTTC.

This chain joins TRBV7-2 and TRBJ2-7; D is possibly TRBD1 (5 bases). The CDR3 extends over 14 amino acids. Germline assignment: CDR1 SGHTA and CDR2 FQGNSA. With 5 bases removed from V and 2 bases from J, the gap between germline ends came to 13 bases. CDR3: CASSVGGATYEQYF. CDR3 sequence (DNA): TGTGCCAGCAGCGTAGGTGGGGCCACCTACGAGCAGTACTTC. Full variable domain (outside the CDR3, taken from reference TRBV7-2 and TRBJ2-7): GAGVSQSPSNKVTEKGKDVELRCDPISGHTALYWYRQSLGQGLEFLIYFQGNSAPDKSGLPSDRFSAERTGGSVSTLTIQRTQQEDSAVYLCASSVGGATYEQYFGPGTRLTVT.

The CDR3 region is CASSQSGELFF. The CDR3 DNA reads as TGTGCCAGTAGTCAATCCGGGGAGCTGTTTTTT. J is TRBJ2-2 and V is TRBV19; no clear D gene. Per the germline V gene, CDR1 is LNHDA and CDR2 is SQIVND (reference sequence). V gave up 5 bases and J gave up 6 bases, with 4 bases separating them. The CDR3 covers 11 residues.

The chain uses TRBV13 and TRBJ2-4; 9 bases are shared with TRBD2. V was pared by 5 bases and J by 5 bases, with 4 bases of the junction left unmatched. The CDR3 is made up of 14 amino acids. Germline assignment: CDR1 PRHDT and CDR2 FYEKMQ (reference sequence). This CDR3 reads CASSLRLAENIQYF. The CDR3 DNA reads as TGTGCCAGCAGCCTCCGACTAGCGGAAAACATTCAGTACTTC.

The CDR3 nucleotides read TGTGCCAGCAGTTCCGGGAGGGCCCGGGAGACCCAGTACTTC. Protein: CASSSGRARETQYF. The chain uses TRBV2 and TRBJ2-5; TRBD2 matches at 8 bases. With 5 bases clipped from V and 5 bases from J, the junction kept 7 bases outside the gene matches. Germline CDR1 and CDR2: SNHLY and FYNNEI. The CDR3 consists of 14 residues.

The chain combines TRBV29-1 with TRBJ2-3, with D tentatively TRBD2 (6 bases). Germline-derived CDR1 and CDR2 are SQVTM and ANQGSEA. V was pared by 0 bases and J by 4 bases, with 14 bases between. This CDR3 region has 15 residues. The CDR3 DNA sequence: TGCAGCGTTGAAGATCCGGAGGGACGCGCAGATACGCAGTATTTT. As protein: CSVEDPEGRADTQYF.

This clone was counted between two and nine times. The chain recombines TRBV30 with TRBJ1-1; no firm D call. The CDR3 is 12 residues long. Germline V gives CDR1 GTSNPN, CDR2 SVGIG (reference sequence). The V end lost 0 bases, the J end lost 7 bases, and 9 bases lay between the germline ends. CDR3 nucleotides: TGTGCCTGGAGTGTGGCGCGGAGTGAAGCTTTCTTT. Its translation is CAWSVARSEAFF.

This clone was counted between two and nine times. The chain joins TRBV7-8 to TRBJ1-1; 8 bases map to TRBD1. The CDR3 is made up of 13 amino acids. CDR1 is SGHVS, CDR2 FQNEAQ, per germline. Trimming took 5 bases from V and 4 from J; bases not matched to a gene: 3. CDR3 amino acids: CASSLTGGTEAFF. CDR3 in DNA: TGTGCCAGCAGCCTTACAGGGGGCACTGAAGCTTTCTTT.